The clone carrying this TCR beta chain has a handful of counts. Antigen specificity is unknown. Specified treatment: approximately nine-day PBMC culture with coronavirus spike peptide pools or control peptides (ViraFEST assay). The CDR3 extends over 16 amino acids. The V gene end was trimmed by 1 base and the J gene end by 6 bases; junction bases not matched to a gene: 10. CDR1 is SGHVS, CDR2 FQNEAQ, per germline. This sample is part of a study of vaccination and CD4 T cells after COVID-19. The Oncomine TCR Beta short-read assay was what sequenced the DNA obtained from cultured CD4+ T cells. TCRdb analysed the PCR reads with MiXCR anew, one entry per CDR3 protein. The sample carries 15,000 to 20,000 distinct CDR3 sequences, 42% recorded once.

The sample here was CD4+ T cells from blood, cultured in vitro, taken before SARS-CoV-2 vaccination. This TCR was recovered from a human donor who received a COVID-19 vaccine. The J gene is TRBJ1-2, the V gene TRBV7-8; the match to TRBD1 covers 8 bases. In DNA form, the CDR3 reads TGTGCCAGCAGCTTAGGGCGGACAGGGATGAAGGATGGCTACACCTTC. It specifies CASSLGRTGMKDGYTF. The full variable domain, completed using reference TRBV7-8 and TRBJ1-2, is GAGVSQSPRYKVAKRGQDVALRCDPISGHVSLFWYQQALGQGPEFLTYFQNEAQLDKSGLPSDRFFAERPEGSVSTLKIQRTQQEDSAVYLCASSLGRTGMKDGYTFGSGTRLTVV.